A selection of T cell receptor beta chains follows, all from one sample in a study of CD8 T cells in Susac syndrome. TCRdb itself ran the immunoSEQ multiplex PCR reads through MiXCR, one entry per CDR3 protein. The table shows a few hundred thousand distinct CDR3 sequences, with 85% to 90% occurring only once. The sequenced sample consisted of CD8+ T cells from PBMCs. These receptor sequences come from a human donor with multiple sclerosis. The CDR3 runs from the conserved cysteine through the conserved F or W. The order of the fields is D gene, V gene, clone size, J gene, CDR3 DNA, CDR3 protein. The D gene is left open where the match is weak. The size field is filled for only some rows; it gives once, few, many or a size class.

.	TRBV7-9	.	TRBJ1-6	TGTGCCAGCAGCTTATCCGGGAGCGGTTCACCCCTCCACTTT	CASSLSGSGSPLHF
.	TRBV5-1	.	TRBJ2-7	TGCGCCAGCAGCCCACCGGGATCGGCGGCCGAGCAGTACTTC	CASSPPGSAAEQYF
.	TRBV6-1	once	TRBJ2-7	TGTGCCAGCAGTACCTACCGCCAGGGTCGCGCCACTTACGAGCAGTACTTC	CASSTYRQGRATYEQYF
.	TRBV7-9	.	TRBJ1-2	TGTGCCAGCAGTCGGACAGTTCCCTATGGCTACACCTTC	CASSRTVPYGYTF
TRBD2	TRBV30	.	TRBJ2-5	TGTGCCTGGACAGGACTAGCGGGAGAAGGCCCCCAAGAGACCCAGTACTTC	CAWTGLAGEGPQETQYF
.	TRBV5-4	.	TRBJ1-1	TGTGCCAGCACTGATGCCTACACTGAAGCTTTCTTT	CASTDAYTEAFF
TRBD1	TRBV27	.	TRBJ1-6	TGTGCCAGCAGCCACCGTGGACAGGAGGTACATTCACCCCTCCACTTT	CASSHRGQEVHSPLHF
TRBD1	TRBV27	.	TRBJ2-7	TGTGCCAGCAGTGAAGACAGGGGGCGCAGGGAGCAGTACTTC	CASSEDRGRREQYF
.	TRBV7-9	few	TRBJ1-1	TGTGCCAGCAGCTTAGGGCGGGGGCTGACTGAAGCTTTCTTT	CASSLGRGLTEAFF
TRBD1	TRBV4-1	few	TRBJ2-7	TGCGCCAGCAGCCAAGAATCAGGGGGCGGGTACGAGCAGTACTTC	CASSQESGGGYEQYF
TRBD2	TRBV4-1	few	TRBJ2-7	TGTGCCAGCAGCCAAGGCGGGGGATACGAGCAGTACTTC	CASSQGGGYEQYF
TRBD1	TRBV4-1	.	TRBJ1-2	TGCGCCAGCAGCCAAGGACCGGACAGGGCGTACTATGGCTACACCTTC	CASSQGPDRAYYGYTF
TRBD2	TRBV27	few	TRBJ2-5	TGTGCCAGCAGTCCGGGACTAGCGGAAGAGACCCAGTACTTC	CASSPGLAEETQYF
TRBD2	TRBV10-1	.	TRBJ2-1	TGCGCCAGCAGTGAGGTTTCCGGGACTAGCGGATTCTACAATGAGCAGTTCTTC	CASSEVSGTSGFYNEQFF
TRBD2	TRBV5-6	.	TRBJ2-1	TGTGCCAGCTGGGTGGGCGGACTAGGCGATGAGCAGTTCTTC	CASWVGGLGDEQFF
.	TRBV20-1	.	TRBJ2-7	TGCAGTGCTAGGCTGCCGCCCTCCTACGAGCAGTACTTC	CSARLPPSYEQYF
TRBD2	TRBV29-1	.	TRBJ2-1	TGCAGCGTTGAGGGGGGGGGATCCAATGAGCAGTTCTTC	CSVEGGGSNEQFF
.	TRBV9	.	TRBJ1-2	TGTGCCAGCAGCACAAGAGACCTCGCAGGATATGGCTACACCTTC	CASSTRDLAGYGYTF
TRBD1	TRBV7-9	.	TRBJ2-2	TGTGCCAGCAGCCCCTACGGGACAGGGGTGACCGGGGAGCTGTTTTTT	CASSPYGTGVTGELFF
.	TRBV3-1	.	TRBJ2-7	TGTGCCAGCAGCCAAGACCCGGGCTCCCTCTACGAGCAGTACTTC	CASSQDPGSLYEQYF
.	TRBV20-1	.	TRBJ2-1	TGCAGTGCTAGAGCGGAATTAGAAACCTACAATGAGCAGTTCTTC	CSARAELETYNEQFF
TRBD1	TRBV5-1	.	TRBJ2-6	TGCGCCAGCAGCCCCCAAGGGGGCCCTCTTTATGGGGCCAACGTCCTGACTTTC	CASSPQGGPLYGANVLTF
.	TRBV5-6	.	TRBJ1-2	TGTGCCAGCAGCTCCGACGGAAGGAACTATGGCTACACCTTC	CASSSDGRNYGYTF
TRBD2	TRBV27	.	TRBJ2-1	TGTGCCACCGGACTAGCGTCCTACAATGAGCAGTTCTTC	CATGLASYNEQFF
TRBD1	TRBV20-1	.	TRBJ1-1	TGCGGTGCCGGGACAGGGGGATTCACTGAAGCTTTCTTT	CGAGTGGFTEAFF
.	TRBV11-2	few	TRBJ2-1	TGTGCCAGCAGCTCCTCCCTAGCTTCCTACAATGAGCAGTTCTTC	CASSSSLASYNEQFF
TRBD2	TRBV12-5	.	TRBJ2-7	TGTGCTAGTGGTCCAAAGGGACTAGCGGGTGTCGACGAGCAGTACTTC	CASGPKGLAGVDEQYF
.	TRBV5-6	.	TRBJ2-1	TGTGCCAGCAGCCCACCCGGGTCTGTTAGCAATGAGCAGTTCTTC	CASSPPGSVSNEQFF
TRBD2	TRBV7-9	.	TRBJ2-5	TGTGCCAGCAGCTTTATAGCGGGGGCGCAAGAGACCCAGTACTTC	CASSFIAGAQETQYF